The rows below give T cell receptor beta chains drawn from one sample of a study of shared clonotypes between healthy human individuals. Measured with immunoSEQ multiplex PCR; TCRdb has only the in-frame clones, and not every one. This sample has about 960,000 clones, with approximately 76% found just once. Input material: memory CD4+ T cells sorted from blood. The receptors were sampled from a man in his late teens or twenties in good health. Each CDR3 is given without its conserved first and last residue.

V gene: TRBV18; J gene: TRBJ1-5; CDR3 protein: ASSPSRGARVYAGQPQH
V gene: TRBV5-1; J gene: TRBJ2-6; CDR3 protein: ASCVGSGEGGANVLT
V gene: TRBV2; J gene: TRBJ2-1; CDR3 protein: ASSFSQAASYNEQF
V gene: TRBV5-1; J gene: TRBJ2-5; CDR3 protein: ASGTGSQQTQY
V gene: TRBV5-1; J gene: TRBJ2-7; CDR3 protein: ASSTGNLGTYEQY
V gene: TRBV12-5; J gene: TRBJ2-3; CDR3 protein: ASGLGRTDTQY
V gene: TRBV7-2; J gene: TRBJ2-7; CDR3 protein: ASRGLAAREQY
V gene: TRBV7-2; J gene: TRBJ2-1; CDR3 protein: ASSPFSGYNEQF
V gene: TRBV2; J gene: TRBJ2-5; CDR3 protein: ASSAGLAGAETQY
V gene: TRBV29-1; J gene: TRBJ2-7; CDR3 protein: SVGRGDEQY
V gene: TRBV7-9; J gene: TRBJ1-2; CDR3 protein: ASAPTEGRGYT
V gene: TRBV6-5; J gene: TRBJ2-7; CDR3 protein: ASSYSILAGSYEQY
V gene: TRBV9; J gene: TRBJ1-2; CDR3 protein: ATPNRDPAYGYT
V gene: TRBV6-1; J gene: TRBJ2-1; CDR3 protein: ASNRGAGGWNEQF
V gene: TRBV30; J gene: TRBJ1-4; CDR3 protein: AWRLTGREKLF
V gene: TRBV4-1; J gene: TRBJ2-3; CDR3 protein: ASSQAGQGGWDTQY
V gene: TRBV6-1; J gene: TRBJ2-7; CDR3 protein: ASSEIGTGGGYEQY
V gene: TRBV6-5; J gene: TRBJ2-3; CDR3 protein: ASSSNRGYTADTQY
V gene: TRBV5-6; J gene: TRBJ2-1; CDR3 protein: ASSLPGQGRNEQF
V gene: TRBV2; J gene: TRBJ2-5; CDR3 protein: ASRTGVTETQY
V gene: TRBV6-6; J gene: TRBJ1-6; CDR3 protein: ASMLGQGINSPLH
V gene: TRBV6-5; J gene: TRBJ2-1; CDR3 protein: ASSPTGQGYNEQF
V gene: TRBV6-6; J gene: TRBJ2-7; CDR3 protein: ASSLGTAYEQY
V gene: TRBV28; J gene: TRBJ1-2; CDR3 protein: ASSLKDYGYT
V gene: TRBV9; J gene: TRBJ1-6; CDR3 protein: ASSATGNSPLH
V gene: TRBV7-9; J gene: TRBJ2-2; CDR3 protein: ASSLVRGLGNTGELF
V gene: TRBV5-6; J gene: TRBJ2-3; CDR3 protein: ASSSREYTDTQY
V gene: TRBV18; J gene: TRBJ2-1; CDR3 protein: ASSPPSVSSSNEQF